The rows below give T cell receptor beta chains drawn from one sample of a study of cytomegalovirus exposure and HLA in healthy donors. The table came from immunoSEQ multiplex PCR; TCRdb's copy has only in-frame clones and leaves some out. The sample contains around 170,000 clones, 65% to 75% of which appear only once. Material: PBMCs. The receptors originated from a girl aged 10 to 17 in good health and CMV-seronegative. CDR3s include the opening cysteine and the closing phenylalanine or tryptophan. D genes are given only for firm matches. Not every row has a clone size; where given, it reads once, few, many or a size class.

clone_size cdr3_length j_call v_call d_call cdr3_aa cdr3_nt
NA 14 TRBJ1-4 TRBV28 NA CASGAGGALEKLFF TGTGCCAGCGGGGCGGGGGGTGCTCTTGAAAAACTGTTTTTT
NA 13 TRBJ2-7 TRBV5-6 NA CASSRPAADEQYF TGTGCCAGCAGCCGACCGGCTGCGGACGAGCAGTACTTC
NA 13 TRBJ1-2 TRBV29-1 NA CSVEVGASLGYTF TGCAGCGTTGAGGTGGGAGCCAGTTTAGGCTACACCTTC
NA 15 TRBJ2-5 TRBV5-8 TRBD1 CASRSGTETPETQYF TGTGCCAGCAGGTCCGGGACAGAGACGCCAGAGACCCAGTACTTC
NA 15 TRBJ1-5 TRBV7-8 NA CASSRRRVSNQPQHF TGTGCCAGCAGCCGTAGACGGGTTAGCAATCAGCCCCAGCATTTT
NA 14 TRBJ1-1 TRBV6-5 NA CASSYSRGNTEAFF TGTGCCAGCAGTTACTCGCGGGGGAACACTGAAGCTTTCTTT
NA 15 TRBJ2-2 TRBV9 NA CASSVGGANTGELFF TGTGCCAGCAGCGTCGGAGGTGCGAACACCGGGGAGCTGTTTTTT
few 17 TRBJ2-6 TRBV5-1 NA CASSLTTIDSGANVLTF TGCGCCAGCAGCTTGACCACAATTGACTCTGGGGCCAACGTCCTGACTTTC
NA 13 TRBJ1-5 TRBV29-1 TRBD1 CSVDTGGGQPQHF TGCAGCGTGGATACAGGGGGCGGTCAGCCCCAGCATTTT
NA 16 TRBJ2-1 TRBV5-1 TRBD2 CASSLTSGGSYNEQFF TGCGCCAGCAGCCTGACAAGCGGGGGCTCCTACAATGAGCAGTTCTTC
NA 13 TRBJ2-1 TRBV19 TRBD2 CASRGGGYNEQFF TGTGCCAGCCGCGGGGGGGGATACAATGAGCAGTTCTTC
few 14 TRBJ2-3 TRBV6-6 TRBD2 CASSLAGSTDTQYF TGTGCCAGCAGCCTAGCGGGTAGCACAGATACGCAGTATTTT
NA 16 TRBJ2-5 TRBV18 TRBD2 CASSPRLAGGSETQYF TGTGCCAGCTCACCTCGCCTAGCGGGGGGGTCAGAGACCCAGTACTTC
NA 16 TRBJ1-4 TRBV11-2 TRBD1 CASSFLPGQGGLELFF TGTGCCAGCAGCTTTCTACCGGGACAGGGGGGCCTTGAACTGTTTTTT
NA 14 TRBJ2-5 TRBV7-9 TRBD2 CASTLSGAQETQYF TGTGCCAGCACCTTAAGCGGGGCCCAAGAGACCCAGTACTTC
NA 12 TRBJ2-1 TRBV28 NA CASSLLRQEQFF TGTGCCAGCAGTTTACTTAGACAGGAGCAGTTCTTC
NA 14 TRBJ2-7 TRBV11-2 NA CASNNVGGTYEQYF TGTGCCAGCAATAATGTTGGCGGAACCTACGAGCAGTACTTC
NA 18 TRBJ2-2 TRBV29-1 TRBD1 CSVESFGTGPEMTGELFF TGCAGCGTTGAGTCGTTTGGGACAGGGCCAGAAATGACCGGGGAGCTGTTTTTT
once 15 TRBJ2-5 TRBV5-6 TRBD2 CASSLQLAGVETQYF TGTGCCAGCAGCCTCCAACTAGCGGGCGTGGAGACCCAGTACTTC
NA 16 TRBJ2-5 TRBV5-1 TRBD2 CASSPGLAGTQETQYF TGCGCCAGCAGCCCCGGACTAGCGGGGACGCAAGAGACCCAGTACTTC
NA 14 TRBJ2-7 TRBV15 NA CATSRDGLSYEQYF TGTGCCACCAGCAGAGATGGCCTCTCCTACGAGCAGTACTTC
few 10 TRBJ1-2 TRBV30 NA CAWSGAGLSF TGTGCCTGGAGCGGCGCGGGCCTCAGCTTC
NA 14 TRBJ2-2 TRBV2 TRBD1 CASRTGVNTGELFF TGTGCCAGCCGGACAGGGGTTAACACCGGGGAGCTGTTTTTT
NA 14 TRBJ2-3 TRBV7-9 TRBD2 CASSRTSGGTTQYF TGTGCCAGCAGCCGGACTAGCGGGGGAACTACGCAGTATTTT
NA 17 TRBJ1-4 TRBV5-1 NA CASSLALSKTTNEKLFF TGCGCCAGCAGCTTGGCCCTTAGTAAGACAACTAATGAAAAACTGTTTTTT
NA 14 TRBJ2-3 TRBV15 NA CATRQDLYTDTQYF TGTGCCACCAGACAGGATCTATACACAGATACGCAGTATTTT
NA 15 TRBJ2-7 TRBV6-1 TRBD2 CASSEAGGAPIEQYF TGTGCCAGCAGTGAAGCGGGAGGGGCCCCCATCGAGCAGTACTTC
NA 15 TRBJ2-5 TRBV9 TRBD2 CASSVRTSEQETQYF TGTGCCAGCAGCGTGCGGACTAGCGAACAAGAGACCCAGTACTTC
NA 13 TRBJ1-4 TRBV19 NA CASTPNSKEKLFF TGTGCCAGTACCCCGAATTCTAAGGAAAAACTGTTTTTT
NA 11 TRBJ1-1 TRBV10-3 NA CAIGTEGEAFF TGTGCCATCGGAACGGAGGGTGAAGCTTTCTTT
few 13 TRBJ1-1 TRBV10-2 NA CASTSVRGTEAFF TGCGCCAGCACCTCAGTAAGGGGAACTGAAGCTTTCTTT
NA 15 TRBJ1-6 TRBV5-4 NA CASSRSQGSGSPLHF TGTGCCAGCAGCAGATCACAGGGATCAGGCTCACCCCTCCACTTT
NA 14 TRBJ2-3 TRBV30 TRBD2 CAYDLAGGTDTQYF TGTGCCTACGACCTAGCGGGGGGCACAGATACGCAGTATTTT
NA 10 TRBJ1-1 TRBV20-1 NA CSAYGTPDFF TGCAGTGCTTACGGGACACCGGATTTCTTT
NA 15 TRBJ1-2 TRBV5-4 NA CASSRSDSILYGYTF TGTGCCAGCAGCCGTTCGGACTCAATACTATATGGCTACACCTTC
few 12 TRBJ2-2 TRBV5-1 NA CASSLQTGELFF TGCGCCAGCAGCTTGCAAACCGGGGAGCTGTTTTTT
NA 16 TRBJ1-3 TRBV7-8 NA CASSPTGWDSGNTIYF TGTGCCAGCAGCCCTACGGGGTGGGACTCTGGAAACACCATATATTTT
NA 16 TRBJ2-7 TRBV9 TRBD1 CASSVGLNRGLNEQYF TGTGCCAGCAGCGTAGGTCTAAACAGGGGCTTGAACGAGCAGTACTTC
NA 16 TRBJ2-3 TRBV4-1 TRBD2 CASSQQGGGATDTQYF TGCGCCAGCAGCCAACAAGGCGGGGGGGCCACAGATACGCAGTATTTT
NA 17 TRBJ1-2 TRBV7-8 TRBD1 CASSLAGDRGPWYGYTF TGTGCCAGCAGCTTAGCTGGGGACAGGGGTCCCTGGTATGGCTACACCTTC
NA 17 TRBJ1-4 TRBV5-6 TRBD1 CASSSPGTGGYTEKLFF TGTGCCAGCAGCAGCCCCGGGACAGGGGGTTATACTGAAAAACTGTTTTTT
NA 13 TRBJ2-3 TRBV2 TRBD2 CARRRGAGDTQYF TGTGCCAGACGGCGGGGGGCGGGAGATACGCAGTATTTT
NA 13 TRBJ2-2 TRBV27 NA CASRGLGTGELFF TGTGCCAGCAGGGGGCTCGGCACCGGGGAGCTGTTTTTT
few 14 TRBJ1-1 TRBV25-1 NA CASSEYLGSSEAFF TGTGCCAGCAGTGAATACTTGGGCAGTTCCGAAGCTTTCTTT